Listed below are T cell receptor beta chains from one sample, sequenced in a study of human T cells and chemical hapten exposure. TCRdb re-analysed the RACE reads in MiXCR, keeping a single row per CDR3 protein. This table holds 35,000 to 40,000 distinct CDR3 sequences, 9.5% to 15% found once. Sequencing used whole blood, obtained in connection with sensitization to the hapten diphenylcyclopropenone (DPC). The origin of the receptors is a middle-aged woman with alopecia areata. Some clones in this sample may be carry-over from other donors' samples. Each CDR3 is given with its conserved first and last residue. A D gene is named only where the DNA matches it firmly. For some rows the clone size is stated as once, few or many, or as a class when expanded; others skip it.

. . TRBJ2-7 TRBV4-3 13 TGCGCCAGCAGCCAAGAGGGGAGGCGCGAGCAGTACTTC CASSQEGRREQYF
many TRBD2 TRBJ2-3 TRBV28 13 TGTGCCAGCAGGCTGGGACTAACAGATACGCAGTATTTT CASRLGLTDTQYF
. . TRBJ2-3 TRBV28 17 TGTGCCAGCAGTTGGGACCCCGGACGGAAAAGCACAGATACGCAGTATTTT CASSWDPGRKSTDTQYF
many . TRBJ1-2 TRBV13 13 TGTGCCAGCGGAAGGACGGGTAACTATGGCTACACCTTC CASGRTGNYGYTF
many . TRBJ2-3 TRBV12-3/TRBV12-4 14 TGTGCCAGCAGCCCTGGGGGTCCCACAGATACGCAGTATTTT CASSPGGPTDTQYF
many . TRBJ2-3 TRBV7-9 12 TGTGCCAGCAGCTTATTACGGGATACGCAGTATTTT CASSLLRDTQYF
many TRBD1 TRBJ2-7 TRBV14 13 TGTGCCAGCAGTAAGACAGGGGGCTACGAGCAGTACTTC CASSKTGGYEQYF
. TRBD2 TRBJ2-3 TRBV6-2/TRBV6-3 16 TGTGCCAGCAGACCTGGGACTAGCGGGGGGTATTTTACGCAGTATTTT CASRPGTSGGYFTQYF
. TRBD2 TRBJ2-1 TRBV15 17 TGTGCCACCAGCAGAGTTCTTCTAGCGGGAGCCAACAATGAGCAGTTCTTC CATSRVLLAGANNEQFF
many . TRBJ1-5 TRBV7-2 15 TGTGCCAGCAGCGCCCAGGGAGTCAGCAATCAGCCCCAGCATTTT CASSAQGVSNQPQHF
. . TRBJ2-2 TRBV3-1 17 TGTGCCAGCAGCCAAGATCTATGGACAGATAACACCGGGGAGCTGTTTTTT CASSQDLWTDNTGELFF
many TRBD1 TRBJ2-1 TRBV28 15 TGTGCCAGCAGGCCCCCGGGACAGTACTACAATGAGCAGTTCTTC CASRPPGQYYNEQFF
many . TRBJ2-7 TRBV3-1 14 TGTGCCAGCAGCCAAGTCCCCAGCCAGCGCGAGCAGTACTTC CASSQVPSQREQYF
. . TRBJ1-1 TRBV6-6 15 TGTGCCAGCAGTCCCCGGGGAGCACAGAACACTGAAGCTTTCTTT CASSPRGAQNTEAFF
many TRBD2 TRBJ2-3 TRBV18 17 TGTGCCAGCTCACTCCCGGGCGGGGGTGCCGGGACAGATACGCAGTATTTT CASSLPGGGAGTDTQYF
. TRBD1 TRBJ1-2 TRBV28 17 TGTGCCAGCAGTCCACCCTGGGGACAGGGAAACAATTATGGCTACACCTTC CASSPPWGQGNNYGYTF
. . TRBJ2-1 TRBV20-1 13 TGCAGTGCCCGACTAGTTATAAGCAATGAGCAGTTCTTC CSARLVISNEQFF
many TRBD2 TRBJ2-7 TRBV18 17 TGTGCCAGCTCACCACCAGGTCGGGAGGGCCCCCTCAGCGAGCAGTACTTC CASSPPGREGPLSEQYF
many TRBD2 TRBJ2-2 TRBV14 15 TGTGCCAGCAGCCAACTTAGCGGGAACGCCGGGGAGCTGTTTTTT CASSQLSGNAGELFF
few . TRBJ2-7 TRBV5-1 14 TGCGCCAGCAGCTTGGCCATCGCAGGGCGGGAGCAGTACTTC CASSLAIAGREQYF
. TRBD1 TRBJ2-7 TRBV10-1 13 TGCGCCACCGGGACAGGGGGCATGGACGAGCAGTACTTC CATGTGGMDEQYF
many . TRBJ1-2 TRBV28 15 TGTGCCAGCAGACGGATTAAAGTGGGGTTCTATGGCTACACCTTC CASRRIKVGFYGYTF
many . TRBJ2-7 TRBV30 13 TGTGCCTGGAGCCCGGGACACTTCTACGAGCAGTACTTC CAWSPGHFYEQYF
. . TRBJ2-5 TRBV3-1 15 TGTGCCAGCAGCCAACTTGGGGGTTTGGGAGAGACCCAGTACTTC CASSQLGGLGETQYF
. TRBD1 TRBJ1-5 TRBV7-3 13 TGTGCCAGCAGCGTGGACAGGGGCCAGCCCCAGCATTTT CASSVDRGQPQHF
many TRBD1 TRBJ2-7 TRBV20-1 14 TGCAGTGCTGAACCGGGACAGGGGGCTTGGGAGCAGTACTTC CSAEPGQGAWEQYF
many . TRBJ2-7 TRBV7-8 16 TGTGCCAGCAGCTTAGCGTCCCACAGTTACAATTCGGAGCAGTACTTC CASSLASHSYNSEQYF
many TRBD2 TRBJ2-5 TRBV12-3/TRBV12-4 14 TGTGCCAGCAGTTTCGGGACTAGCGGAGAGACCCAGTACTTC CASSFGTSGETQYF
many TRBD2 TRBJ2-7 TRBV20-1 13 TGCAGTGCTAGTGGAGCGGGGTTCTACGAGCAGTACTTC CSASGAGFYEQYF
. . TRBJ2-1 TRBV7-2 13 TGTGCCAGCAGCCCCTTCTCCGCCAATGAGCAGTTCTTC CASSPFSANEQFF
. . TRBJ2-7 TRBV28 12 TGTGCCAGCAGTTTAGTAGGCTACGAGCAGTACTTC CASSLVGYEQYF
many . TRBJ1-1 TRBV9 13 TGTGCCAGCAGCGTAGTCTGGAACACTGAAGCTTTCTTT CASSVVWNTEAFF
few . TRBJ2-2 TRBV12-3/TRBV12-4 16 TGTGCCAGCAGCCCCCGACTAGGAGGGAACACCGGGGAGCTGTTTTTT CASSPRLGGNTGELFF
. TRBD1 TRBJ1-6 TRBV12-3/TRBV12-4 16 TGTGCCAGCAGTTTGAGGGGGCAGGAGAGAAATTCACCCCTCCACTTT CASSLRGQERNSPLHF
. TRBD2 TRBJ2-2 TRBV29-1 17 TGCAGCGTTGAAGATCTGGGAAGCGGGAGAGGGGACGGGGAGCTGTTTTTT CSVEDLGSGRGDGELFF
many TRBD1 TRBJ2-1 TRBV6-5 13 TGTGCCAGCACCCCGGACAGGGGCGATGAGCAGTTCTTC CASTPDRGDEQFF
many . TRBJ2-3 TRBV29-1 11 TGCAGCGCCGAGAACACAGATACGCAGTATTTT CSAENTDTQYF
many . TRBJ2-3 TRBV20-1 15 TGCAGTGCTAGACTAGAGCAAGCTCGCACAGATACGCAGTATTTT CSARLEQARTDTQYF
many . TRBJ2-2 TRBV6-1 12 TGTGCCAGCGGAGAAGTACGCGGGGAGCTGTTTTTT CASGEVRGELFF
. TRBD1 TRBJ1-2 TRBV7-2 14 TGTGCCAGCAACCCTGGGACAGGACGCTATGGCTACACCTTC CASNPGTGRYGYTF
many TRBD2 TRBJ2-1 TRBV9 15 TGTGCCAGCAGCGTAGATAGCGGGCGCTACAATGAGCAGTTCTTC CASSVDSGRYNEQFF
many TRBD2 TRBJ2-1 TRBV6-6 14 TGTGCCAGCAGTACTAGCGGGCCTTACAATGAGCAGTTCTTC CASSTSGPYNEQFF
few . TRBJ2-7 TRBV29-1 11 TGCAGCGTTGCGACAGACTACGAGCAGTACTTC CSVATDYEQYF
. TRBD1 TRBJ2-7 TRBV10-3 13 TGTGCCATCAGCGACAGGGGGCTGAACGAGCAGTACTTC CAISDRGLNEQYF
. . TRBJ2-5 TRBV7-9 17 TGTGCCAGCAGCTTACCAAGGGGGAGGTCCCTTGAAGAGACCCAGTACTTC CASSLPRGRSLEETQYF
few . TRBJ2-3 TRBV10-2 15 TGCGCCAGCAGACCGGACGGAATGAGCACAGATACGCAGTATTTT CASRPDGMSTDTQYF
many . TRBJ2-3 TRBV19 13 TGTGCCAGTAGTAAGGGACCCACAGATACGCAGTATTTT CASSKGPTDTQYF
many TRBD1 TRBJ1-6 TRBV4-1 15 TGCGCCAGCAGCCAAGATTGGGGACAGTATTCACCCCTCCACTTT CASSQDWGQYSPLHF
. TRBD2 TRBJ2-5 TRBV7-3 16 TGTGCCAGCAGCTTAGGGCCAGCGGGGCTTCAAGAGACCCAGTACTTC CASSLGPAGLQETQYF
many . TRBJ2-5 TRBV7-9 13 TGTGCCAGCAGCTTCAGCGGCGTTGAGACCCAGTACTTC CASSFSGVETQYF
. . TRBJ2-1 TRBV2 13 TGTGCCAGCAGTGAGGGGCTGTACAATGAGCAGTTCTTC CASSEGLYNEQFF
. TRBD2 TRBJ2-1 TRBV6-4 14 TGTGCCAGCAGCCCGGGACTAGGTTACAATGAGCAGTTCTTC CASSPGLGYNEQFF